One and the same sample provided the 9 T cell receptor beta chains below, sequenced in a study of T-cell reconstitution after alpha-beta-depleted transplantation in children. Researchers prepared the TCRbeta library using unique molecular identifiers, the study reports. Via MiXCR, TCRdb re-called the PCR reads, giving one row per CDR3 protein. The repertoire includes nearly 400,000 distinct CDR3 sequences, around 20% of them detected once, and about 3.8% sits in the top ten. Sequencing used PBMCs from the stem cell graft donor, obtained from the stem cell graft. Receptors originate from a human donor who donated a stem cell graft to a child with acute myeloid leukemia.

This clonotype was found many times. The chain employs TRBV27 and TRBJ2-7, with D possibly TRBD1 on 6 matching bases. V gave up 6 bases and J gave up 3 bases, with 18 bases separating them. This CDR3 region has 15 residues. The germline V gene has CDR1 MNHEY and CDR2 SMNVEV (reference sequence). CDR3 nucleotides: TGTGCCAGCAGAATGTATACAGGGAGAATCTACGAGCAGTACTTC. Translation: CASRMYTGRIYEQYF.

The J gene is TRBJ2-3, the V gene TRBV2; no firm D call. The germline gives CDR1 SNHLY, CDR2 FYNNEI. Deletions cut 3 bases from V and 2 bases from J, with 12 bases between. This CDR3 comprises 15 residues. The CDR3 protein is CASSETGPLTDTQYF. The CDR3 bases are TGTGCCAGCAGTGAGACGGGCCCACTCACAGATACGCAGTATTTT.

This chain connects TRBV4-3 to TRBJ2-2, with D perhaps being TRBD1 or TRBD2 (5 bases each). Per the germline V gene, CDR1 is LGHNA and CDR2 is YSLEER. V was shortened by 0 bases and J by 4 bases, with 9 bases between the two germline ends. The CDR3 sequence is 15 residues long. CDR3 nucleotides: TGCGCCAGCAGCCAAGATTGGGGGAGCACCGGGGAGCTGTTTTTT. It encodes CASSQDWGSTGELFF.

This clonotype was observed at least ten times. The rearrangement uses TRBV5-5 and TRBJ2-3; D is perhaps TRBD2 (6 bases). Germline V lookup: CDR1 SGHKS, CDR2 YYEKEE (reference sequence). The V gene lost 6 bases and the J gene lost 2 bases, with 16 bases spanning the gap. The CDR3 totals 15 residues. The CDR3, as DNA: TGTGCCAGCACCCTAAGCGGGTTCTTCACAGATACGCAGTATTTT. It yields the protein CASTLSGFFTDTQYF.

V and J are TRBV11-2 and TRBJ2-7, with 9 bases lining up with TRBD2. V was clipped by 0 bases and J by 4 bases; unmatched bases: 16. Germline CDR1 reads SGHAT; CDR2 reads FQNNGV. This CDR3 has 19 residues. The CDR3 DNA follows: TGTGCCAGCAGCTTAGAGGGGGATGGGGGAGTAGCGGGAGTTTACGAGCAGTACTTC. Protein sequence: CASSLEGDGGVAGVYEQYF.

This clonotype occurred a few times. CDR3 amino acids: CSARVGPHNEQFF. The DNA of the CDR3 is TGCAGTGCTAGAGTGGGACCCCACAATGAGCAGTTCTTC. This sequence joins TRBV20-1 and TRBJ2-1; D might be TRBD1 or TRBD2, each matching 5 bases. Trimming stripped 1 base from V and 5 bases from J, with 9 bases between. CDR3 size: 13 residues. Germline V gene data show CDR1 as DFQATT and CDR2 as SNEGSKA (reference sequence).

This clonotype came up many times. The J gene is TRBJ2-5, the V gene TRBV5-1, with D perhaps matching TRBD2 (5 bases). The CDR3 has 14 residues. CDR1 SGHRS and CDR2 YFSETQ come from the germline V gene. With 0 bases removed from V and 5 bases from J, the gap between germline ends came to 11 bases. The CDR3 coding sequence is TGCGCCAGCAGCTTGGCGGCAGGCGGGGAGACCCAGTACTTC. Amino acids: CASSLAAGGETQYF.

This clonotype was observed a few times. The rearrangement uses TRBV20-1 and TRBJ2-3; possibly TRBD2 for D (5 bases). The CDR3 covers 14 residues. Germline-derived CDR1 and CDR2 are DFQATT and SNEGSKA (reference sequence). The V and J ends lost 3 bases and 4 bases respectively, with 14 bases between them. The CDR3 is CSASVGSRADTQYF. CDR3 nucleotides: TGCAGTGCTAGCGTAGGGAGTCGGGCAGATACGCAGTATTTT.

This clonotype was found many times. CDR3 nucleotides: TGTGCCAGCAACCCTAGCGGGAGCGACAATGAGCAGTTCTTC. It translates to CASNPSGSDNEQFF. The chain couples TRBV18 to TRBJ2-1, with 10 bases lining up with TRBD2. V lost 8 bases and J lost 5; bases outside the gene matches: 6. This CDR3 has 14 residues. Looked up from germline, CDR1 is KGHSH and CDR2 is LQKENI.